This entry lists 14 T cell receptor beta chains sequenced from one sample in a study of T cell repertoires in cytomegalovirus infection. MiXCR, run by TCRdb on the reads, gives a single entry per CDR3 protein. The sample shows some 200,000 distinct CDR3 sequences, about 40% of them seen only once. These receptors have no identified antigens. This specimen consisted of CD8+ T cells from cultured PBMCs, obtained from culture after CMV antigen stimulation. All receptors come from a human donor in good health (CMV status not recorded). Some clones in this sample may be carry-over from other donors' samples.

This chain joins TRBV7-3 and TRBJ2-5, with D unresolved. The CDR3 contains 12 residues. The germline V gene encodes CDR1 SGHTA and CDR2 FQGTGA. V shed 4 bases and J shed 7 bases, with 10 bases lying between them. The CDR3 is CASSSDPGTQYF. In nucleotides, the CDR3 is TGTGCCAGCAGCTCCGACCCGGGGACCCAGTACTTC.

This clonotype was observed a few times. The CDR3 DNA reads as TGTGCCAGGCTCGGGGTGAGAGCGGGGTCGGAGACCCAGTACTTC. Protein: CARLGVRAGSETQYF. The chain employs TRBV2 and TRBJ2-5, with 7 bases that match TRBD2. Trimming cost V 9 bases and J 5 bases; bases outside gene matches: 15. The germline CDR1 and CDR2 sequences are SNHLY and FYNNEI. There are 15 residues in the CDR3.

This clonotype was observed a few times. The chain has TRBV7-3 and TRBJ2-6; D remains ambiguous. The CDR3 is made up of 16 amino acids. Germline CDR1 and CDR2: SGHTA and FQGTGA. V was cut by 3 bases and J by 0 bases, with 9 bases left in between. This chain's CDR3 is CASSLPENSGANVLTF. CDR3 coding DNA: TGTGCCAGCAGCTTGCCCGAGAACTCTGGGGCCAACGTCCTGACTTTC.

This clonotype was detected only a few times. The chain is built from TRBV20-1 and TRBJ2-1; 7 positions match TRBD2. This CDR3 spans 14 amino acids. Germline V gene sequence: CDR1 DFQATT, CDR2 SNEGSKA (reference sequence). Germline trimming cut 5 bases from V and 0 bases from J; bases unmatched to any gene: 4. The CDR3 sequence is CSAQSGASYNEQFF. The CDR3 coding sequence is TGCAGTGCTCAGAGCGGGGCCTCCTACAATGAGCAGTTCTTC.

This clonotype was counted at least ten times. The chain is built from TRBV7-2 and TRBJ2-7; D might be TRBD1 (6 bases). CDR1 and CDR2 from the germline V gene are SGHTA and FQGNSA. V was pared by 4 bases and J by 2 bases, with 9 bases between. This CDR3 comprises 13 residues. CDR3 in amino acids: CASSWTDTYEQYF. DNA for the CDR3: TGTGCCAGCAGCTGGACAGACACCTACGAGCAGTACTTC.

Ten or more counts support this clonotype. V usage is TRBV11-2 and J usage is TRBJ1-2, with 10 bases fitting TRBD1. The germline CDR1 and CDR2 sequences are SGHAT and FQNNGV. The CDR3 totals 13 residues. The V and J ends lost 5 bases and 8 bases, in that order; junction bases with no gene match: 5. The CDR3 loop reads CASSVGQGEGYTF. For the CDR3, the DNA is TGTGCCAGCAGCGTCGGACAGGGGGAAGGCTACACCTTC.

This clonotype was seen more than once but under ten times. CDR3 DNA sequence: TGTGCCAGCAGTCCGAGCGGGAGGGCCACCGGGGAGCTGTTTTTT. Translated: CASSPSGRATGELFF. The V gene is TRBV2, the J gene TRBJ2-2; 10 bases are a match to TRBD2. Per germline, CDR1 SNHLY and CDR2 FYNNEI. V gave up 5 bases and J gave up 4 bases; unmatched junction bases: 4. The CDR3 loop spans 15 amino acids.

This clonotype was recorded a few times. A read error may account for a junction end that differs from germline. The J gene is TRBJ2-5, the V gene TRBV7-7; TRBD2 matches at 13 bases. CDR1 is SSHAT, CDR2 FNYEAQ, per germline (reference sequence). The CDR3 totals 15 residues. The CDR3 here is CASSPTSGRKETQYF. The CDR3 DNA follows: TGTGCTAGCAGCCCGACTAGCGGGAGGAAGGAGACCCAGTACTTC.

CDR3 amino acids: CASSPLEGRAGAEQFF. The CDR3, as DNA: TGCGCCAGCAGCCCCCTTGAGGGGAGGGCCGGGGCTGAGCAGTTCTTC. The chain links TRBV4-1 to TRBJ2-1, with 7 bases lining up with TRBD2. CDR3 length equals 16 residues. Trimming removed 4 bases from V and 9 bases from J; junction bases left unmatched: 15. Germline CDR1 reads MGHRA; CDR2 reads YSYEKL.

The chain employs TRBV28 and TRBJ1-4; D remains ambiguous. V shed 6 bases and J shed 11 bases, with 16 bases lying between them. Germline V CDR1 and CDR2: MDHEN, SYDVKM. This CDR3 contains 13 residues. The CDR3 sequence: CASSLDGTGKLFF. The CDR3 nucleotides read TGTGCCAGCAGCCTCGACGGTACGGGGAAACTGTTTTTT.

This chain joins TRBV7-8 and TRBJ1-5; possible D gene TRBD1, 5 bases. The V end was cut by 0 bases, the J end by 3 bases, with 21 bases between. Germline loops: CDR1 SGHVS, CDR2 FQNEAQ. The CDR3 runs 19 residues. CDR3 nucleotide sequence: TGTGCCAGCAGCTTAGCCCTAATAGGAGGAGGGACCCACAATCAGCCCCAGCATTTT. Its translation: CASSLALIGGGTHNQPQHF.

J is TRBJ2-3 and V is TRBV5-4, with 9 bases lining up with TRBD1. CDR3 length: 18 residues. With V trimmed by 2 bases and J by 0 bases, 10 bases remained unmatched. Germline V gives CDR1 SGHNT, CDR2 YYREEE (reference sequence). The CDR3, as DNA: TGTGCCAGCAGCTTCGGCACAGGGGGCGCGTGGAGCACAGATACGCAGTATTTT. The encoded protein is CASSFGTGGAWSTDTQYF.

This clonotype showed up just once. V usage is TRBV19 and J usage is TRBJ1-1; D gene unclear. Per the germline V gene, CDR1 is LNHDA and CDR2 is SQIVND (reference sequence). This CDR3 region has 13 residues. Trimming stripped 6 bases from V and 5 bases from J, with 13 bases between. The CDR3 is CASSPTVETEAFF. CDR3 nucleotides: TGTGCCAGTAGCCCGACTGTGGAGACTGAAGCTTTCTTT.

The chain has TRBV5-8 and TRBJ2-2; 8 bases match TRBD1. Per germline, CDR1 SGHTS and CDR2 YDEGEE. The CDR3 has 16 amino acids. The trim removed 4 bases at V and 8 bases at J, leaving 13 bases unmatched. The CDR3 protein is CASSLTGDPPVGELFF. The CDR3 nucleotides read TGTGCCAGCAGCCTGACAGGGGACCCGCCCGTAGGGGAGCTGTTTTTT.